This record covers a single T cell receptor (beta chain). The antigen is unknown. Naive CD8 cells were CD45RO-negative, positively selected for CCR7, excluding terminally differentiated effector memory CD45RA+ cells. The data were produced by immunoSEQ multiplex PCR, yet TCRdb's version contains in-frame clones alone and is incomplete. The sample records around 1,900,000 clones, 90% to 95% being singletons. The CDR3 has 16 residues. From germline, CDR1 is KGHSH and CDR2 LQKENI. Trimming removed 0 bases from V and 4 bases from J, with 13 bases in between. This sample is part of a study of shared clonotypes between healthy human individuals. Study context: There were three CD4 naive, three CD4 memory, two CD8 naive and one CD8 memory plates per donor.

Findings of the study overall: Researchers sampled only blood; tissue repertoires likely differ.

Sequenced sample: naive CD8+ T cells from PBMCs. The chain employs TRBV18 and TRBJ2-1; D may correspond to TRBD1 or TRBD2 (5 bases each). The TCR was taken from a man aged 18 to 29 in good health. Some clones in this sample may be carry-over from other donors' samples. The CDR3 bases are TGTGCCAGCTCACCACCGGACGGGGCCAGGTACAATGAGCAGTTCTTC. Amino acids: CASSPPDGARYNEQFF.